These 19 T cell receptor beta chains originate from one sample sequenced in a study of cytomegalovirus exposure and HLA in healthy donors. PCR amplification relied on 60 Vbeta primers (plus 13 Jbeta primers). Clones were sequenced by immunoSEQ multiplex PCR, and TCRdb holds only the in-frame ones, with some missing. The sample lists about 94,000 clones, 70% to 80% occurring once. The sample was PBMCs. All receptors derive from a man younger than 40 in good health and CMV-seronegative.

With respect to this clone: The same CDR3 also results from other DNA sequences found in this sample. CDR3 sequence: CASSRDRGPGNTIYF. The CDR3 DNA sequence: TGTGCCAGCAGTAGGGACAGGGGGCCTGGAAACACCATATATTTT. The V gene is TRBV6-5, the J gene TRBJ1-3; 12 bases line up with TRBD1. This CDR3 contains 15 residues. V shed 5 bases, J shed 2 bases, and the junction held 1 base outside the gene matches. The germline gives CDR1 MNHEY, CDR2 SVGAGI.

The rearrangement links TRBV5-4 to TRBJ2-7, with D maybe TRBD1 (6 bases). Trimming cost V 2 bases and J 3 bases, with 12 bases left between them. Germline CDR1 and CDR2: SGHNT and YYREEE (reference sequence). The CDR3 runs to 14 residues. CDR3 sequence reads: CASSLKDRVYEQYF. The CDR3 DNA reads as TGTGCCAGCAGCTTAAAGGACAGAGTCTACGAGCAGTACTTC. Supplemented by reference TRBV5-4 and TRBJ2-7, the full variable domain reads ETGVTQSPTHLIKTRGQQVTLRCSSQSGHNTVSWYQQALGQGPQFIFQYYREEENGRGNFPPRFSGLQFPNYSSELNVNALELDDSALYLCASSLKDRVYEQYFGPGTRLTVT.

The genes are TRBV29-1 and TRBJ1-1, with D hard to call. CDR3 length: 14 residues. V dropped 4 bases and J dropped 3 bases, with 15 bases sitting between them. Germline CDR1 and CDR2: SQVTM and ANQGSEA. The CDR3 loop reads CSVAFSGLDTEAFF. In nucleotides, the CDR3 is TGCAGCGTTGCTTTCTCTGGACTCGACACTGAAGCTTTCTTT.

The gene calls are TRBV4-1 and TRBJ1-2; TRBD1 is a possible D gene (5 bases). Germline V gives CDR1 MGHRA, CDR2 YSYEKL. With 1 base removed from V and 6 bases from J, the gap between germline ends came to 15 bases. The CDR3 is made up of 15 amino acids. The CDR3: CASSQVGQSADGYTF. Here the CDR3 DNA reads TGCGCCAGCAGCCAAGTTGGACAATCGGCGGATGGCTACACCTTC.

The chain has TRBV15 and TRBJ1-5, with D possibly being TRBD1 (5 bases). V lost 0 bases and J 1 base, leaving 10 bases between the germline ends. The CDR3 is made up of 16 amino acids. Per germline, CDR1 LNHNV and CDR2 YYDKDF (reference sequence). The chain's CDR3 is CATSRDGGDSNQPQHF. The CDR3 region has the DNA TGTGCCACCAGCAGAGATGGGGGGGACAGCAATCAGCCCCAGCATTTT.

The genes are TRBV6-5 and TRBJ2-1; weak D call: TRBD1 (6 bases). The CDR3 has 12 amino acids. The germline gives CDR1 MNHEY, CDR2 SVGAGI. V was trimmed by 6 bases and J by 12 bases, leaving 15 bases between them. The CDR3 DNA reads TGTGCCAGCAGAAGGACAGACTGGGTGCAGTTCTTC. Amino acid sequence: CASRRTDWVQFF.

This clone occurred a few times. The V gene is TRBV2, the J gene TRBJ2-1; TRBD2 matches at 7 bases. Per the germline V gene, CDR1 is SNHLY and CDR2 is FYNNEI. The CDR3 runs to 13 residues. V gave up 6 bases and J gave up 3 bases; unmatched junction bases: 2. The CDR3: CASRAGVYNEQFF. The DNA for the CDR3 is TGTGCCAGCAGGGCGGGGGTCTACAATGAGCAGTTCTTC.

The DNA of the CDR3 is TGTGCCAGCAGTTTTTCACAGGGGAAATTCTCCTACGAGCAGTACTTC. Its protein product is CASSFSQGKFSYEQYF. V is TRBV6-6 and J is TRBJ2-7; TRBD1 agrees at 7 bases. CDR3 size: 16 residues. Looked up from germline, CDR1 is MNHNY and CDR2 is SVGAGI (reference sequence). V trimming: 4 bases; J trimming: 0 bases; junction bases outside the gene matches: 9.

The chain links TRBV10-3 to TRBJ1-5; 9 bases agree with TRBD1. The germline V gene has CDR1 ENHRY and CDR2 SYGVKD. Trimming at V came to 9 bases and at J to 4 bases, leaving 4 bases not matched to a gene. The CDR3 has 13 residues. CDR3 in DNA: TGTGCCATAACACAGGGGGCAAATCAGCCCCAGCATTTT. Encoded protein: CAITQGANQPQHF.

This clone was seen only a few times. The rearrangement uses TRBV4-2 and TRBJ1-1; D uncertain. This CDR3 spans 17 amino acids. V was shortened by 5 bases and J by 2 bases, with 21 bases between the two germline ends. Germline loops: CDR1 LGHNA, CDR2 YNFKEQ. The CDR3 protein is CASSSLIGDTVNTEAFF. In DNA, the CDR3 is TGTGCCAGCAGCTCCCTAATCGGGGATACGGTTAACACTGAAGCTTTCTTT.

The chain joins TRBV18 to TRBJ2-7; TRBD1 matches at 11 bases. V was pared by 4 bases and J by 7 bases, with 6 bases of the junction left unmatched. The CDR3 totals 14 residues. Germline V gives CDR1 KGHSH, CDR2 LQKENI. This CDR3 is CASSRGQGADEQYF. CDR3 nucleotide sequence: TGTGCCAGCTCACGAGGACAGGGGGCTGATGAGCAGTACTTC. Variable domain in full (rest from reference TRBV18 and TRBJ2-7): NAGVMQNPRHLVRRRGQEARLRCSPMKGHSHVYWYRQLPEEGLKFMVYLQKENIIDESGMPKERFSAEFPKEGPSILRIQQVVRGDSAAYFCASSRGQGADEQYFGPGTRLTVT.

This chain uses TRBV5-1 with TRBJ2-1, with 12 nucleotides matching TRBD2. Germline assignment: CDR1 SGHRS and CDR2 YFSETQ. The CDR3 is 21 residues long. V lost 7 bases, J lost 2 bases, and 22 bases stayed unmatched. Here the CDR3 reads CASGSRRKTSGSQETYNEQFF. The CDR3 DNA follows: TGCGCCAGCGGGAGCAGAAGAAAGACTAGCGGGAGTCAAGAAACCTACAATGAGCAGTTCTTC.

V is TRBV14 and J is TRBJ2-7; 8 bases fit TRBD2. This CDR3 spans 15 amino acids. Germline assignment: CDR1 SGHDN and CDR2 FVKESK. V was clipped by 3 bases and J by 0 bases; unmatched bases: 4. The CDR3 reads CASSHPLAGSYEQYF. CDR3 coding DNA: TGTGCCAGCAGCCACCCCCTAGCGGGCTCCTACGAGCAGTACTTC. Looking up the rest from reference TRBV14 and TRBJ2-7 gives the full variable domain: EAGVTQFPSHSVIEKGQTVTLRCDPISGHDNLYWYRRVMGKEIKFLLHFVKESKQDESGMPNNRFLAERTGGTYSTLKVQPAELEDSGVYFCASSHPLAGSYEQYFGPGTRLTVT.

CDR3 loop: CASSLGQGLSEAFF. The CDR3, as DNA: TGCGCCAGCAGCTTGGGGCAGGGATTGAGTGAAGCTTTCTTT. The gene calls are TRBV5-1 and TRBJ1-1; a weak D match, TRBD1 (5 bases). V dropped 0 bases and J dropped 7 bases, with 13 bases sitting between them. The CDR3 length is 14 residues. CDR1 and CDR2 from the germline V gene are SGHRS and YFSETQ.

The CDR3 region has the DNA TGTGCCAGCAGCTTGACGACTAGCGGGAGGACCGAGCAGTACTTC. The encoded protein is CASSLTTSGRTEQYF. The chain joins TRBV5-6 to TRBJ2-7, with 13 bases identical to TRBD2. This CDR3 comprises 15 residues. The germline gives CDR1 SGHDT, CDR2 YYEEEE. V lost 1 base and J lost 6; bases outside the gene matches: 4.

This sequence joins TRBV2 and TRBJ2-7; the D gene is possibly TRBD1 (6 bases). The V end was cut by 2 bases, the J end by 2 bases, with 16 bases between. The CDR3 contains 16 residues. Germline V gene sequence: CDR1 SNHLY, CDR2 FYNNEI. The CDR3 coding sequence is TGTGCCAGCAGTGAACGGGCCAGGCAGGGGCCCTACGAGCAGTACTTC. Its translation: CASSERARQGPYEQYF. The complete variable domain, with remaining parts taken from reference TRBV2 and TRBJ2-7, reads EPEVTQTPSHQVTQMGQEVILRCVPISNHLYFYWYRQILGQKVEFLVSFYNNEISEKSEIFDDQFSVERPDGSNFTLKIRSTKLEDSAMYFCASSERARQGPYEQYFGPGTRLTVT.

This chain joins TRBV7-2 and TRBJ2-7; 9 positions agree with TRBD2. Germline CDR1 SGHTA, CDR2 FQGNSA. The J segment lost 4 bases and the V segment lost 3 bases, leaving 4 bases of the junction unmatched. The CDR3 extends over 14 amino acids. The CDR3 DNA reads as TGTGCCAGCAGCTTCGGCGGGGGGGATTACGAGCAGTACTTC. It translates to CASSFGGGDYEQYF. The variable domain in full, completed from reference TRBV7-2 and TRBJ2-7, reads GAGVSQSPSNKVTEKGKDVELRCDPISGHTALYWYRQSLGQGLEFLIYFQGNSAPDKSGLPSDRFSAERTGGSVSTLTIQRTQQEDSAVYLCASSFGGGDYEQYFGPGTRLTVT.

The chain employs TRBV4-3 and TRBJ2-1, with 9 bases matching TRBD2. Germline V gene lookup returns CDR1 LGHNA and CDR2 YSLEER. V was clipped by 4 bases and J by 7 bases; unmatched bases: 8. CDR3 length: 15 residues. The CDR3 reads CASSLLAGTINEQFF. As DNA, the CDR3 is TGCGCCAGCAGCCTGCTAGCGGGGACGATAAATGAGCAGTTCTTC.

This clone appeared a single time. The chain has TRBV2 and TRBJ2-5; 10 bases agree with TRBD2. The CDR3 runs to 16 residues. Trimming cost V 2 bases and J 5 bases; bases outside gene matches: 8. Germline V CDR1 and CDR2: SNHLY, FYNNEI. The CDR3 coding sequence is TGTGCCAGCAGTGAATGGCTAGCGGGAGCGGGTGAGACCCAGTACTTC. Its protein is CASSEWLAGAGETQYF. The full variable domain, rest sourced from reference TRBV2 and TRBJ2-5, is EPEVTQTPSHQVTQMGQEVILRCVPISNHLYFYWYRQILGQKVEFLVSFYNNEISEKSEIFDDQFSVERPDGSNFTLKIRSTKLEDSAMYFCASSEWLAGAGETQYFGPGTRLLVL.